This record looks at one T cell receptor beta chain sequence and its context. The data were taken from a study of T cells in localized non-small cell lung cancer. The protocol was immunoSEQ multiplex PCR, while the TCRdb copy is restricted to in-frame clones and leaves out a portion. The table has about 21,000 clones, over 75% seen once. Germline values: CDR1 MRHNA, CDR2 SNTAGT. The V segment lost 2 bases and the J segment 5 bases; nucleotides outside the gene matches: 17. The CDR3 totals 18 residues. Material: peripheral blood mononuclear cells, obtained before any cancer treatment. The chain has TRBV6-4 and TRBJ1-2; TRBD1 aligns across 7 bases. The receptor comes from a male donor older than 55 with stage II lung adenocarcinoma. In nucleotides, the CDR3 is TGTGCCAGCAGTGACGTGTGGGCCGGGAAGGGACAGCCTTATGGCTACACCTTC. Its translation is CASSDVWAGKGQPYGYTF.